The T cell receptor beta chain under discussion was sequenced for a study of blood T cell repertoires in COVID-19. Study-wide background: There were acute and convalescent COVID-19 samples, and they came from the United States, Italy and Spain.

In germline, CDR1 is SGDLS, CDR2 YYNGEE. The CDR3 sequence is 17 residues long. V trimming: 0 bases; J trimming: 0 bases; junction bases outside the gene matches: 3. Some clones are missing from TCRdb's copy, which holds only in-frame ones; the method was immunoSEQ multiplex PCR. The sample has 65,000 to 90,000 clones; around nine tenths are singletons. The sequence was obtained from a human donor in a cohort sampled during active COVID-19. The chain joins TRBV9 to TRBJ1-3, with TRBD1 matching 10 bases. Sequencing was carried out using peripheral blood. CDR3 in amino acids: CASSVGGTGVSGNTIYF. In nucleotides, the CDR3 is TGTGCCAGCAGCGTAGGGGGGACAGGGGTCTCTGGAAACACCATATATTTT.